This T cell receptor beta chain was identified in a study of tumor-infiltrating lymphocytes in primary liver carcinoma. Study background: Primary liver carcinoma, confirmed by histopathology, was surgically resected. Regarding the study as a whole: Tumor-adjacent and tumor-blood pairs overlapped less than tumor region pairs did. Since sampling was bulk and unsorted, CD4+ and CD8+ repertoires were not compared.

Germline DNA was also extracted, with blood RNA taken from unsorted whole blood. What was collected before surgery was roughly 4 milliliters of peripheral blood. In this sample, this clonotype turned up many times. Its matching antigen is unknown. Researchers generated TCR beta cDNA from around 510 ng of total RNA, relying on a constant-region primer. Slightly modified ARM-PCR served as the procedure for the TCR beta libraries. These libraries came from three rounds of nested multiplex PCR. Researchers ran the first two PCR rounds for roughly 10 cycles each with TRBV1-TRBV30 forward primers and a C-beta reverse primer. MiXCR was run by TCRdb on the multiplex PCR reads, yielding one entry per CDR3 protein. The data show 300,000 to 350,000 distinct CDR3 sequences, about 65% seen once. V shed 6 bases and J 1 base; nucleotides not matched to a gene: 6. This CDR3 is 15 amino acids long. Germline V gene data show CDR1 as LGHNA and CDR2 as YNFKEQ.

The sequence was obtained from a man aged 35 to 55 with primary liver carcinoma and hepatitis B virus infection. Sequencing input: peripheral blood. This sequence joins TRBV4-2 and TRBJ2-5; TRBD1 matches at 9 bases. CDR3 in DNA: TGTGCCAGCAGACAACAGGGGGCCCCCCAAGAGACCCAGTACTTC. Its translation: CASRQQGAPQETQYF.